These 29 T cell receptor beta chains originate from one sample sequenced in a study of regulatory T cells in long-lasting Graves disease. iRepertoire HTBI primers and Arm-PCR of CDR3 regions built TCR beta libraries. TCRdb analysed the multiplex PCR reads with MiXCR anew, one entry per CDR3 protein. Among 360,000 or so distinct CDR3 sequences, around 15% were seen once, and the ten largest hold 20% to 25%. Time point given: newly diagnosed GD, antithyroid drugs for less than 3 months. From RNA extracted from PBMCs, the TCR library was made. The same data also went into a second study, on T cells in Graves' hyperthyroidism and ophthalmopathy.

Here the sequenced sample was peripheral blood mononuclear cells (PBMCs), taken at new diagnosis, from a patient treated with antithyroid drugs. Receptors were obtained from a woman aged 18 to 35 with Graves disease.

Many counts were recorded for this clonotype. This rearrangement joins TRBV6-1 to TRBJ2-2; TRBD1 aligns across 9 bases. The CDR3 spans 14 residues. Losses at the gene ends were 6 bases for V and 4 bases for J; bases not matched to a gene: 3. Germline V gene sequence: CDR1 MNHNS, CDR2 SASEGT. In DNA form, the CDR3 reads TGTGCCAGCAGAGGGACAGGGACCACCGGGGAGCTGTTTTTT. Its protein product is CASRGTGTTGELFF.

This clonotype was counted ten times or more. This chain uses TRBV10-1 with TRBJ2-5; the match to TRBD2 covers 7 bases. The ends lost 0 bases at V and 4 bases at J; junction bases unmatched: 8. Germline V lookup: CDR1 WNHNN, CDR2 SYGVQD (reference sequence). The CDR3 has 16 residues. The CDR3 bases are TGCGCCAGCAGTGAGTCGTTTTCCGGGGGGAGAGAGACCCAGTACTTC. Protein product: CASSESFSGGRETQYF.

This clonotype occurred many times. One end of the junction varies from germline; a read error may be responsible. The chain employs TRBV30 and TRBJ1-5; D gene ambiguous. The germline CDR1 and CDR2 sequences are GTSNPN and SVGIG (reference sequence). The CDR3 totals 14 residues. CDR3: CAWGVGISGQPQHF. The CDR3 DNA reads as TGTGCCTGGGGTGTCGGGATTAGCGGTCAGCCCCAGCATTTT.

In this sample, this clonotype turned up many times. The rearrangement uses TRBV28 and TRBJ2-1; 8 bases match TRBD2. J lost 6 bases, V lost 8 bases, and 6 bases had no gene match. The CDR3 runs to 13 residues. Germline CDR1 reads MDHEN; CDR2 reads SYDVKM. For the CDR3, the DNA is TGTGCCAGCCTGCAGGGACTAGGCAATGAGCAGTTCTTC. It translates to CASLQGLGNEQFF.

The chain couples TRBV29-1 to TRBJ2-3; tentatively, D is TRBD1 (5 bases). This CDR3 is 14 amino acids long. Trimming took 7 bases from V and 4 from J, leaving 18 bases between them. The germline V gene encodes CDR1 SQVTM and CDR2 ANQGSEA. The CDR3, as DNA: TGCAGCGGGCGCAGGGATTTCGGAGCAGATACGCAGTATTTT. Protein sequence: CSGRRDFGADTQYF.

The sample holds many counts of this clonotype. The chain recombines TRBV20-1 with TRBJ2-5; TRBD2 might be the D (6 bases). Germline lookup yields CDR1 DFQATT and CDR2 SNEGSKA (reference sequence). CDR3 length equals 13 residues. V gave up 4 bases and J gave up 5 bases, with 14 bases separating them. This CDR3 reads CSAKVVGGETQYF. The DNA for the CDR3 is TGCAGTGCTAAAGTCGTTGGGGGGGAGACCCAGTACTTC.

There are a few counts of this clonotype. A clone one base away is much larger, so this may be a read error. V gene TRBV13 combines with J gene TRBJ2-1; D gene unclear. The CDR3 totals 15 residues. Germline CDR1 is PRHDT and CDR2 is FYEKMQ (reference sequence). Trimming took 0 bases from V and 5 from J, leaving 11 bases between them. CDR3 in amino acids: CASSLGPTQNNEQFF. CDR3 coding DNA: TGTGCCAGCAGCTTAGGCCCGACTCAAAACAATGAGCAGTTCTTC.

CDR3 protein: CASSYSMIGQGNTIYF. In DNA, the CDR3 is TGTGCCAGCAGTTACTCGATGATCGGGCAGGGAAACACCATATATTTT. This chain uses TRBV6-2 or TRBV6-3 with TRBJ1-3; D is uncertain. CDR1 and CDR2 (germline): MNHEY, SVGEGT. The V gene lost 0 bases and the J gene lost 4 bases, with 13 bases spanning the gap. The CDR3 has 16 residues.

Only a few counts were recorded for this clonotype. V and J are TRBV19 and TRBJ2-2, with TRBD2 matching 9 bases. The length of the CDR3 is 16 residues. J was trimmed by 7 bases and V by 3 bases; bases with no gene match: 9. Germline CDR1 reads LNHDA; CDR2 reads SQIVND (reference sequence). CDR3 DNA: TGTGCCAGTAGTATTCGAAGCGGGGGGTTGGTCGGGGAGCTGTTTTTT. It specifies CASSIRSGGLVGELFF.

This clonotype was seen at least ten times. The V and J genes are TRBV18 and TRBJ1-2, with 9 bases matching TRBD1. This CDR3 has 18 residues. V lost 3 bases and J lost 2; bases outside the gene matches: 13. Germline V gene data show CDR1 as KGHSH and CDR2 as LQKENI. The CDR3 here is CASSPLGTGSHGNYGYTF. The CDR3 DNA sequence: TGTGCCAGCTCACCGCTCGGGACAGGGTCCCATGGGAACTATGGCTACACCTTC. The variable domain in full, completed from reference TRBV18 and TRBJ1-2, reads NAGVMQNPRHLVRRRGQEARLRCSPMKGHSHVYWYRQLPEEGLKFMVYLQKENIIDESGMPKERFSAEFPKEGPSILRIQQVVRGDSAAYFCASSPLGTGSHGNYGYTFGSGTRLTVV.

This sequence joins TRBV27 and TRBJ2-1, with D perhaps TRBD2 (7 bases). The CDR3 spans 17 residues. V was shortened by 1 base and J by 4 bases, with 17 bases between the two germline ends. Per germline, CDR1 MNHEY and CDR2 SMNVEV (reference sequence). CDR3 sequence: CASSLFGSGGLYNEQFF. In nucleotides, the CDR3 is TGTGCCAGCAGTTTATTCGGCTCGGGGGGCCTATACAATGAGCAGTTCTTC.

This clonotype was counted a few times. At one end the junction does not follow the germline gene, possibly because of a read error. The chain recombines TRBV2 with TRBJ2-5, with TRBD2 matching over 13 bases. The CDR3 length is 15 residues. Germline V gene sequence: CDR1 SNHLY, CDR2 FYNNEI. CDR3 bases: TGTGCCAGCATGGAGACTAGCGGGGGGCAAGAGACTCAGTACTTC. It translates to CASMETSGGQETQYF.

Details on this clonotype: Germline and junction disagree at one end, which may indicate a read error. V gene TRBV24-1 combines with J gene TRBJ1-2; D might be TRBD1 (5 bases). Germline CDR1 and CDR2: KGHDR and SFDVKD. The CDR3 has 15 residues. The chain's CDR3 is CTTSASGRASYGYTF. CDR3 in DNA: TGTACCACCAGTGCATCGGGGCGCGCCTCATATGGCTACACCTTC.

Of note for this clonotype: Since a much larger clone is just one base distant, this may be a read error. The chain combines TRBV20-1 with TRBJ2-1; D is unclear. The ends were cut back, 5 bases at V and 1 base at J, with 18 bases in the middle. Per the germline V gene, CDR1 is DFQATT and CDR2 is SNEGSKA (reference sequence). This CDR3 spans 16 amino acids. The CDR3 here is CSARATVEGSYNEQFF. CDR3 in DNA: TGCAGTGCTCGCGCCACGGTGGAAGGTTCCTACAATGAGCAGTTCTTC.

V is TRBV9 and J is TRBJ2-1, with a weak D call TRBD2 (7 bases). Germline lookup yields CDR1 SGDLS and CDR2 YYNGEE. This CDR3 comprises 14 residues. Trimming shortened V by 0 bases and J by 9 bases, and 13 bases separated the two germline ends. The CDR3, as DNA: TGTGCCAGCAGCGTAGGAGGGGGGGGCCGTGAGCAGTTCTTC. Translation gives CASSVGGGGREQFF.

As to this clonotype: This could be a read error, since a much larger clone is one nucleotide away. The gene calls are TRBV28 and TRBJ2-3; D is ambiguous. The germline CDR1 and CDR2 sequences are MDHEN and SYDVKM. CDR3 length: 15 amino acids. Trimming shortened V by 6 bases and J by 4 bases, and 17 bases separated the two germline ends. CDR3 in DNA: TGTGCCAGCAGCACACCCTCGGAGAGCCCAGATACGCAGTATTTT. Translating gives CASSTPSESPDTQYF.

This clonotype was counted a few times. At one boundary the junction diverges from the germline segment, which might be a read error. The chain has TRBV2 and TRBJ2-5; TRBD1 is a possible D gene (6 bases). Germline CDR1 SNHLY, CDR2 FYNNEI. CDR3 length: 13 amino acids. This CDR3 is CASVTEVTGYRNF. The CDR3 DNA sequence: TGTGCCAGCGTGACGGAGGTTACAGGGTACCGAAACTTC.

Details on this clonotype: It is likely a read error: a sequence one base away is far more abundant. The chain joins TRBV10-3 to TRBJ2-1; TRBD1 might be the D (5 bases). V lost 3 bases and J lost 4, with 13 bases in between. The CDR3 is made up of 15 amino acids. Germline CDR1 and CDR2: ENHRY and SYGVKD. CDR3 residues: CAISEGAGSYNEQFF. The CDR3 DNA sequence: TGTGCCATCAGTGAAGGGGCAGGGTCATACAATGAGCAGTTCTTC.

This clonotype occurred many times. CDR3 amino acids: CASNQGSGLGYNEQFF. The CDR3 DNA is TGCGCCAGCAATCAGGGTAGCGGGTTGGGCTACAATGAGCAGTTCTTC. The V call is TRBV5-1, the J call TRBJ2-1; TRBD2 matches 7 bases. The CDR3 has 16 residues. Germline loops: CDR1 SGHRS, CDR2 YFSETQ. J was trimmed by 3 bases and V by 6 bases; bases with no gene match: 12. The full variable domain, rest sourced from reference TRBV5-1 and TRBJ2-1, is KAGVTQTPRYLIKTRGQQVTLSCSPISGHRSVSWYQQTPGQGLQFLFEYFSETQRNKGNFPGRFSGRQFSNSRSEMNVSTLELGDSALYLCASNQGSGLGYNEQFFGPGTRLTVL.

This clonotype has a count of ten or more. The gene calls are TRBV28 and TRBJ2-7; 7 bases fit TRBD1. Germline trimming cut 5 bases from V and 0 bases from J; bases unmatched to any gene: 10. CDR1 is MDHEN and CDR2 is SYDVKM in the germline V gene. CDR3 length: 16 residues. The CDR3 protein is CASSPYRGRGSYEQYF. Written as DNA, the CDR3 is TGTGCCAGCAGTCCCTACAGGGGTAGAGGCTCCTACGAGCAGTACTTC.

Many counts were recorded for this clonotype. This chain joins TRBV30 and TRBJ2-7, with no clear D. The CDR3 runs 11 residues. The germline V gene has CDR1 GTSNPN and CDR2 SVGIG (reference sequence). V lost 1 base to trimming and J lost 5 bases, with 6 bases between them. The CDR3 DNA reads TGTGCCTGGAGTGAGGGTAACGAGCAGTACTTC. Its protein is CAWSEGNEQYF.

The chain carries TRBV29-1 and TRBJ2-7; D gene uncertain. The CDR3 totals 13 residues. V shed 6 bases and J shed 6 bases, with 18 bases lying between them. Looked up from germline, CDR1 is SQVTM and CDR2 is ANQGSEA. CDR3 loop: CSVRHTDPGEQYF. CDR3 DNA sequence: TGCAGCGTCCGACACACGGACCCGGGCGAGCAGTACTTC.

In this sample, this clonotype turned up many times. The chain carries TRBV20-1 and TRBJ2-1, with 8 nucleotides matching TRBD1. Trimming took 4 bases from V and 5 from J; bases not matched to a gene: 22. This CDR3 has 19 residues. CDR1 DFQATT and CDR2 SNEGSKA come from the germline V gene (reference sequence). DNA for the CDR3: TGCAGTGCTAAAACCCTGGACAGGGACGGCACTTATTTTCACAATGAGCAGTTCTTC. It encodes CSAKTLDRDGTYFHNEQFF.

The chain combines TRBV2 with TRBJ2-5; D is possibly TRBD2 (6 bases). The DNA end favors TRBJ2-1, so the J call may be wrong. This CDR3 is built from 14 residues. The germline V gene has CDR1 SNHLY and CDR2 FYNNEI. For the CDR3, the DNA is TGTGCCAGCAGGACCGGGAGTTTGTACAATGAGCAGTTCTTC. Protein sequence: CASRTGSLYNEQFF.

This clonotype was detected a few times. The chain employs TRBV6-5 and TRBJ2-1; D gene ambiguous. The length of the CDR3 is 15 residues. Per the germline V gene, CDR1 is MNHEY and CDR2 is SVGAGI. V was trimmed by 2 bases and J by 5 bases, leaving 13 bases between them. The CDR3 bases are TGTGCCAGCAGTTACGAGCCGGGTGAGGACAATGAGCAGTTCTTC. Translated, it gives CASSYEPGEDNEQFF.

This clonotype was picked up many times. This CDR3 is CASGRKYSYEQYF. Here the CDR3 DNA reads TGTGCCAGCGGCCGAAAATACTCCTACGAGCAGTACTTC. The rearrangement joins TRBV6-1 to TRBJ2-7, with D uncertain. Trimming shortened V by 8 bases and J by 0 bases, and 11 bases separated the two germline ends. Looked up from germline, CDR1 is MNHNS and CDR2 is SASEGT. The CDR3 is made up of 13 amino acids.

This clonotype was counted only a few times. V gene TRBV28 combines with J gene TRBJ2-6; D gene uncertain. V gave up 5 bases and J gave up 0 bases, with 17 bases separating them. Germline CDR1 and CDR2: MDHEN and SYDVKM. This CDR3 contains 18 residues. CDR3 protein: CASSPRILWGSGANVLTF. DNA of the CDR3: TGTGCCAGCAGTCCACGGATACTATGGGGCTCTGGGGCCAACGTCCTGACTTTC.

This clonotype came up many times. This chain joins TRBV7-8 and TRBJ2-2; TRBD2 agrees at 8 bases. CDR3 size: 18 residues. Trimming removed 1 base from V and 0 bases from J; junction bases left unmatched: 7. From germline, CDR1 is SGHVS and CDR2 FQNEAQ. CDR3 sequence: CASSLGSGRITNTGELFF. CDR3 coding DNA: TGTGCCAGCAGCTTAGGGAGCGGGAGAATCACGAACACCGGGGAGCTGTTTTTT.

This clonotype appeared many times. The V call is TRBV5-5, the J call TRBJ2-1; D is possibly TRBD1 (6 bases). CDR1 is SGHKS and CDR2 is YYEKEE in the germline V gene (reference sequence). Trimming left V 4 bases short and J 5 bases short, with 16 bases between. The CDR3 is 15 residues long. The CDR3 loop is CASSASPGHNNEQFF. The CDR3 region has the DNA TGTGCCAGCAGCGCGTCCCCGGGACATAACAATGAGCAGTTCTTC.